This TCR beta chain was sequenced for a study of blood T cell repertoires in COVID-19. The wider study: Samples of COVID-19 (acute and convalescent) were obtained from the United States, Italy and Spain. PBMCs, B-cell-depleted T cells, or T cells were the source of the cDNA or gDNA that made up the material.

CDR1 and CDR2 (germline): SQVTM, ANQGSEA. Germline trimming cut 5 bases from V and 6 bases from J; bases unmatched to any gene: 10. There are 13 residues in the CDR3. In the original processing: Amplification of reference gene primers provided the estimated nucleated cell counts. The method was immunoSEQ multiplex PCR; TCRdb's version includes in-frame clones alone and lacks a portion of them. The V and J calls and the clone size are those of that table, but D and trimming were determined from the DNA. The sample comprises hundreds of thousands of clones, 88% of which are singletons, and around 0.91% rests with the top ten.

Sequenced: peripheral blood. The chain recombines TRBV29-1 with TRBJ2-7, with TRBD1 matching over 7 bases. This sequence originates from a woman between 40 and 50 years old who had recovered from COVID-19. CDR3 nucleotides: TGCAGCGTTATTACAGGGGCTGCTGGCGAGCAGTACTTC. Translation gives CSVITGAAGEQYF.